The T cell receptor (beta chain) described here comes from a study of blood T cells in healthy people across ages. Study-wide results and caveats: CMV status of donors was unknown, possibly confounding expanded clonotype changes.

The table lists this clonotype with many counts. The antigen is unknown. Using a J-beta primer mix together with a sample-barcoded 5' primer, a second PCR was run for roughly 7 to 12 cycles. Each CDR3 protein is one row after TCRdb ran MiXCR on the 5' RACE reads. The data show over 550,000 distinct CDR3 sequences, approximately 30% seen once. CDR3 length equals 16 residues. Germline V gene sequence: CDR1 SGDLS, CDR2 YYNGEE. V lost 3 bases and J 3 bases, leaving 17 bases between the germline ends. The chain employs TRBV9 and TRBJ2-3; D may be TRBD1 (5 bases). The material sequenced was blood. The receptor was isolated from a woman over 75 in good health. This chain's CDR3 is CASSARIQERTDTQYF. The CDR3 bases are TGTGCCAGCAGCGCCCGGATACAGGAGAGAACAGATACGCAGTATTTT.